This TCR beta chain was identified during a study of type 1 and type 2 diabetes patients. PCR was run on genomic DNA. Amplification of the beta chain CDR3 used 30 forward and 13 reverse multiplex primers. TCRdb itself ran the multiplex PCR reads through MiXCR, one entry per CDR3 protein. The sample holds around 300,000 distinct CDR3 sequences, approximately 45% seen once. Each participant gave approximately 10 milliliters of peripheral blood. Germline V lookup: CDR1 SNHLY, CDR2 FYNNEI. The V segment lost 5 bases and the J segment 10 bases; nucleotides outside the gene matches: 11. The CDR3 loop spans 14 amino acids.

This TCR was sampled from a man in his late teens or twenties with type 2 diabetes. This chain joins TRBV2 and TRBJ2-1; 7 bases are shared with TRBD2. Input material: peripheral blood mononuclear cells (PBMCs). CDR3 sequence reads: CASSLPGRDYEQFF. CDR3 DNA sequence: TGTGCCAGCAGTTTGCCAGGGAGGGACTACGAGCAGTTCTTC.